The sequence of this TCR beta chain was determined in a study of cytomegalovirus exposure and HLA in healthy donors. Whole-study results and caveats: V- and J-gene trimming of TCR beta was linked (in a later analysis) to a missense DCLRE1C variant.

PCR was performed using 60 Vbeta and 13 Jbeta primers. In the original analysis: An analysis performed later counted around 80 million unique TCR beta chains (approximately 12 million of them shared). Sequencing used immunoSEQ multiplex PCR; TCRdb keeps in-frame clones, though not all of them. D and trimming come from the DNA, and the V and J calls and clone size come from that table. In the table there are tens of thousands of clones, about 67% of which are singletons. This clone was seen just once. The antigen is not known. Germline assignment: CDR1 SGHVS and CDR2 FNYEAQ. The CDR3 is 15 residues long. The V end lost 5 bases, the J end lost 0 bases, and 11 bases lay between the germline ends.

Sequences were obtained from PBMCs. This sequence was found in a middle-aged man in good health and CMV-seropositive. V and J are TRBV7-6 and TRBJ2-1, with D possibly being TRBD2 (5 bases). CDR3 loop: CASSQPGNSYNEQFF. The CDR3 coding sequence is TGTGCCAGCAGCCAGCCGGGAAACTCCTACAATGAGCAGTTCTTC.